This T cell receptor (beta chain) was obtained from a study of T-cell memory formation after mild COVID-19. This clonotype was detected ten times or more. The ends lost 5 bases at V and 9 bases at J; junction bases unmatched: 6. The CDR3 consists of 14 residues. Germline V gene data show CDR1 as SGHRS and CDR2 as YFSETQ. TCRdb used MiXCR to reprocess the 5' RACE reads, holding one entry per CDR3 protein. The repertoire holds hundreds of thousands of distinct CDR3 sequences, with 15% to 20% as singletons. The clonotype comes from an adult woman who had mild COVID-19 (a few samples of this study predate the infection). Cell type and time point are not known. Sequencing was done on a sample of PBMCs or a T cell subset sorted from them (not recorded which). The gene calls are TRBV5-1 and TRBJ2-1; 12 nucleotides match TRBD1. The CDR3, as DNA: TGCGCCAGCAGGTCCGGGACAGGGGGCACTGAGCAGTTCTTC. It is translated as CASRSGTGGTEQFF.